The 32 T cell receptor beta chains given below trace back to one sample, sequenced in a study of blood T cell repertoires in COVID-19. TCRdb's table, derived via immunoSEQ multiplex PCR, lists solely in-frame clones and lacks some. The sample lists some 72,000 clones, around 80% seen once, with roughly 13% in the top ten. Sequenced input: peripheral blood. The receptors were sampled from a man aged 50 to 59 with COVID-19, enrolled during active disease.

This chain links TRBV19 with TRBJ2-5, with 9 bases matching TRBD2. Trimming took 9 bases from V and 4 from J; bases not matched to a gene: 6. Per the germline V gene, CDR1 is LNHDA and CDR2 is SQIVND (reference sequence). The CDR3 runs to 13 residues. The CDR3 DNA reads TGTGCCAGCCGCGGGAGGGCGAGAGAGACCCAGTACTTC. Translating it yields CASRGRARETQYF. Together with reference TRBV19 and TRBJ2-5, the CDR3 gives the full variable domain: DGGITQSPKYLFRKEGQNVTLSCEQNLNHDAMYWYRQDPGQGLRLIYYSQIVNDFQKGDIAEGYSVSREKKESFPLTVTSAQKNPTAFYLCASRGRARETQYFGPGTRLLVL.

The CDR3 here is CASSEEQGSEQYF. In nucleotides, the CDR3 is TGTGCCAGCAGTGAAGAACAGGGGTCCGAGCAGTACTTC. V and J are TRBV2 and TRBJ2-7, with 7 bases identical to TRBD1. The V gene end was trimmed by 1 base and the J gene end by 6 bases; junction bases not matched to a gene: 3. The CDR3 totals 13 residues. Germline V gene lookup returns CDR1 SNHLY and CDR2 FYNNEI.

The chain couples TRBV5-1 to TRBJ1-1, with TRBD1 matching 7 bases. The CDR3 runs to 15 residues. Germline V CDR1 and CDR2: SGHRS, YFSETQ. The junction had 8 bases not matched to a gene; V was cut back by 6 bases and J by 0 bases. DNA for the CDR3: TGCGCCAGCACCCTGACAGGGACGATGAACACTGAAGCTTTCTTT. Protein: CASTLTGTMNTEAFF. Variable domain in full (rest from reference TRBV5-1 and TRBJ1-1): KAGVTQTPRYLIKTRGQQVTLSCSPISGHRSVSWYQQTPGQGLQFLFEYFSETQRNKGNFPGRFSGRQFSNSRSEMNVSTLELGDSALYLCASTLTGTMNTEAFFGQGTRLTVV.

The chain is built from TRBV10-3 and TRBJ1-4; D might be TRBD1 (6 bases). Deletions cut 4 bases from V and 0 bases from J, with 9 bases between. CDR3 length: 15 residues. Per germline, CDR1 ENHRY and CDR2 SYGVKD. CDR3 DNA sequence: TGTGCCATCAGTGTGGGGACATCAACTAATGAAAAACTGTTTTTT. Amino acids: CAISVGTSTNEKLFF.

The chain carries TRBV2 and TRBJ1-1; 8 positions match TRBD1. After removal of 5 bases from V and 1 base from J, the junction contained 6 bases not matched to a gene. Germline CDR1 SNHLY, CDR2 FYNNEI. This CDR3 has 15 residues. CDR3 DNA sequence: TGTGCCAGCAGTCCACCGGGACAGGAGAACACTGAAGCTTTCTTT. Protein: CASSPPGQENTEAFF.

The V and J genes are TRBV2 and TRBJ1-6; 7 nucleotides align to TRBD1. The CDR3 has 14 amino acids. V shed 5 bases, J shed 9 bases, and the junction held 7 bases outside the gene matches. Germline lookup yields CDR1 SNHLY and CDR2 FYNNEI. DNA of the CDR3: TGTGCCAGCAGTTTGACAGGGATAAGTTCACCCCTCCACTTT. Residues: CASSLTGISSPLHF. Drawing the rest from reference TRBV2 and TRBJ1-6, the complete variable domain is EPEVTQTPSHQVTQMGQEVILRCVPISNHLYFYWYRQILGQKVEFLVSFYNNEISEKSEIFDDQFSVERPDGSNFTLKIRSTKLEDSAMYFCASSLTGISSPLHFGNGTRLTVT.

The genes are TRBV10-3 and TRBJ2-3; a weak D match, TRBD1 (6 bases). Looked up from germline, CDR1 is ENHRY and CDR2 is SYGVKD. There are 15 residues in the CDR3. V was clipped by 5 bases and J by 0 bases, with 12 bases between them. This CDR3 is CAISTRGLSTDTQYF. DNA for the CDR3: TGTGCCATCAGTACCAGGGGTTTGAGCACAGATACGCAGTATTTT.

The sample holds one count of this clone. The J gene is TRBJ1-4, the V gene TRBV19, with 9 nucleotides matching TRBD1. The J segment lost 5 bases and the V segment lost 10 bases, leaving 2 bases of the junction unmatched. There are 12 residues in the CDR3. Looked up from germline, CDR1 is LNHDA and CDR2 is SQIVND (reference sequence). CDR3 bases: TGTGCCACCGGGACAGGGAATGAAAAACTGTTTTTT. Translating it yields CATGTGNEKLFF.

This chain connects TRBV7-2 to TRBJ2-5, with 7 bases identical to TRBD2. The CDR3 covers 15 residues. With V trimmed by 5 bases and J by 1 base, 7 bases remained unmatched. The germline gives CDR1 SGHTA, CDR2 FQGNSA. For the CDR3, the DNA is TGTGCCAGCAGCCGTAGCGGGCTCGTCCAAGAGACCCAGTACTTC. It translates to CASSRSGLVQETQYF. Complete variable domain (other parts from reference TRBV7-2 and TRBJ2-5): GAGVSQSPSNKVTEKGKDVELRCDPISGHTALYWYRQSLGQGLEFLIYFQGNSAPDKSGLPSDRFSAERTGGSVSTLTIQRTQQEDSAVYLCASSRSGLVQETQYFGPGTRLLVL.

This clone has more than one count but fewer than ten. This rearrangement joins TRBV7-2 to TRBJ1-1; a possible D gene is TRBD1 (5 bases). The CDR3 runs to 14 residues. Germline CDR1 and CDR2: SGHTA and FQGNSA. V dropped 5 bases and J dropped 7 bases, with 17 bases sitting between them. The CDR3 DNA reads TGTGCCAGCAGCCCCGGGACTTTCGGGGATGAAGCTTTCTTT. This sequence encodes CASSPGTFGDEAFF.

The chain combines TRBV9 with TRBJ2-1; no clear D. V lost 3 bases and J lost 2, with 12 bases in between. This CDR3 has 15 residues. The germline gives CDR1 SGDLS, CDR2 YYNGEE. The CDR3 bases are TGTGCCAGCAGCGACCTAGAGGTTCCCTACAATGAGCAGTTCTTC. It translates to CASSDLEVPYNEQFF.

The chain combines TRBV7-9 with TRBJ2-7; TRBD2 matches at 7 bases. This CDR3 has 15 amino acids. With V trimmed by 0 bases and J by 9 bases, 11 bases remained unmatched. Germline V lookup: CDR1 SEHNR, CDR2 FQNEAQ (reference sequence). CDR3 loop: CASSLAVGGRVLQYF. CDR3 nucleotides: TGTGCCAGCAGCTTAGCGGTGGGCGGGAGAGTCTTGCAGTACTTC. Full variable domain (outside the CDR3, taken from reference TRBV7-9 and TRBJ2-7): DTGVSQNPRHKITKRGQNVTFRCDPISEHNRLYWYRQTLGQGPEFLTYFQNEAQLEKSRLLSDRFSAERPKGSFSTLEIQRTEQGDSAMYLCASSLAVGGRVLQYFGPGTRLTVT.

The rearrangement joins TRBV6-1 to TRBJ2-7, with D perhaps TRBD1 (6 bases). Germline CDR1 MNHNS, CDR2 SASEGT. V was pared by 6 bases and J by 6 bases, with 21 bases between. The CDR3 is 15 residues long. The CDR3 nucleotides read TGTGCCAGCAGGCCATTCCGGGACACATCCAGCGAGCAGTACTTC. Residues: CASRPFRDTSSEQYF.

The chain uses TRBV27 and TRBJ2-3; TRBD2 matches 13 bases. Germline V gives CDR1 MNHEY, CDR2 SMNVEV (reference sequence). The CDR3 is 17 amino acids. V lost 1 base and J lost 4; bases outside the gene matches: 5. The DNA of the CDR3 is TGTGCCAGCAGTTTATTCTCCGGGACTAGCGGGGCAGATACGCAGTATTTT. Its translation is CASSLFSGTSGADTQYF.

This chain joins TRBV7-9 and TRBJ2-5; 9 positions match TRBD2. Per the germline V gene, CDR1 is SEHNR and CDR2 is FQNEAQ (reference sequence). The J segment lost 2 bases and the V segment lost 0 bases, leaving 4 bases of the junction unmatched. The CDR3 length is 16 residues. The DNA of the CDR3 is TGTGCCAGCAGCTTAGCCGGGACTAGCAGACAAGAGACCCAGTACTTC. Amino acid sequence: CASSLAGTSRQETQYF.

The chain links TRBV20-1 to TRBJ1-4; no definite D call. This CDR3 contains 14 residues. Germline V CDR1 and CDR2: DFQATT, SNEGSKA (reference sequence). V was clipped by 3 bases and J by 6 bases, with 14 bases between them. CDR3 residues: CSASSSPGDEKLFF. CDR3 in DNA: TGCAGTGCTAGTTCGTCTCCAGGCGATGAAAAACTGTTTTTT.

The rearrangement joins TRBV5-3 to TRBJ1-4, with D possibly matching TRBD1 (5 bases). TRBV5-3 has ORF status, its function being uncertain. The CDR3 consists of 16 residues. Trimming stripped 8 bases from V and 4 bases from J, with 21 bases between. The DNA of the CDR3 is TGTGCCAGTGCAACTATAAGACAGTCTTTTAATGAAAAACTGTTTTTT. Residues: CASATIRQSFNEKLFF.

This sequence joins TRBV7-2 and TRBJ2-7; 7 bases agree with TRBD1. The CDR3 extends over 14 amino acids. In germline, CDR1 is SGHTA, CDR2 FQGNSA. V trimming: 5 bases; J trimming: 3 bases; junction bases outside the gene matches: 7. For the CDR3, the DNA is TGTGCCAGCAGCCCCTCCCGGGACAGCTACGAGCAGTACTTC. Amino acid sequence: CASSPSRDSYEQYF.

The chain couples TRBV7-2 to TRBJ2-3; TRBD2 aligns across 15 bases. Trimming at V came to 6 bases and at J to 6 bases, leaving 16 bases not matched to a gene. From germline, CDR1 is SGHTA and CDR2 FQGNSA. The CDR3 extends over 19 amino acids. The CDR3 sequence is CASSPRTGLAGGPGDTQYF. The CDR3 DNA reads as TGTGCCAGCAGTCCCCGCACAGGACTAGCGGGAGGGCCAGGGGATACGCAGTATTTT.

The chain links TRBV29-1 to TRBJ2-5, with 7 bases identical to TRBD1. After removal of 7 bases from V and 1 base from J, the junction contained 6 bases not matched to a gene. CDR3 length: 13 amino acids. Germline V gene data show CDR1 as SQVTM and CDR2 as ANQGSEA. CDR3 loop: CSAKGQSQETQYF. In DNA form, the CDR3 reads TGCAGCGCTAAGGGACAGTCCCAAGAGACCCAGTACTTC. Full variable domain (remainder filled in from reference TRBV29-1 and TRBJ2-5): SAVISQKPSRDICQRGTSLTIQCQVDSQVTMMFWYRQQPGQSLTLIATANQGSEATYESGFVIDKFPISRPNLTFSTLTVSNMSPEDSSIYLCSAKGQSQETQYFGPGTRLLVL.

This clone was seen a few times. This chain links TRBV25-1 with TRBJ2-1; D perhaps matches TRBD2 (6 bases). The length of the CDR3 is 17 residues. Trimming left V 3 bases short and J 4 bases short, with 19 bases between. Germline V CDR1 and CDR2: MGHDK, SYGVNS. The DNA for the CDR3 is TGTGCCAGCAGTGACGGGACTCCGCACCAAGGATACAATGAGCAGTTCTTC. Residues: CASSDGTPHQGYNEQFF.

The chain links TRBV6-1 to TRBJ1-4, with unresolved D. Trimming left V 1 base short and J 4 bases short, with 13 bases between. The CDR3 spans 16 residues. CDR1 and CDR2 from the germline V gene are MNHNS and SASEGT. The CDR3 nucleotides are TGTGCCAGCAGTGAAGTGGGCGGACTTATTAATGAAAAACTGTTTTTT. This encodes CASSEVGGLINEKLFF.

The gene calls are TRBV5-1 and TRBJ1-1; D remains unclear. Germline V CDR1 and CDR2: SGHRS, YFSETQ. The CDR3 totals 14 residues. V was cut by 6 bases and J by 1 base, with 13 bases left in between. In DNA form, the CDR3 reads TGCGCCAGCAATCTGGAGGGTAGGAACACTGAAGCTTTCTTT. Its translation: CASNLEGRNTEAFF.

The CDR3 DNA reads as TGCGCCAGCAGCCGGGAAGCGGGAGGTTTCTCCTACGAGCAGTACTTC. Its translation is CASSREAGGFSYEQYF. V is TRBV5-1 and J is TRBJ2-7; TRBD2 agrees at 9 bases. V lost 4 bases to trimming and J lost 0 bases; unmatched junction nucleotides: 8. Germline V gene lookup returns CDR1 SGHRS and CDR2 YFSETQ. CDR3 length: 16 residues.

The CDR3 region is CASRTSGSGGSYNEQFF. CDR3 bases: TGTGCCAGTAGGACTAGCGGGTCAGGGGGGTCCTACAATGAGCAGTTCTTC. The chain recombines TRBV19 with TRBJ2-1; 10 positions match TRBD2. The CDR3 is 17 residues long. J lost 1 base, V lost 6 bases, and 9 bases had no gene match. The germline V gene encodes CDR1 LNHDA and CDR2 SQIVND (reference sequence).

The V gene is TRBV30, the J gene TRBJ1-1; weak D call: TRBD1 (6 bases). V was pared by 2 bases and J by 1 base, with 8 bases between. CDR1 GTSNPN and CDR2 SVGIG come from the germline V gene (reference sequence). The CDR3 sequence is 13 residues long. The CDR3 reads CAWSRGQNTEAFF. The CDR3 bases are TGTGCCTGGAGTAGGGGACAGAACACTGAAGCTTTCTTT.

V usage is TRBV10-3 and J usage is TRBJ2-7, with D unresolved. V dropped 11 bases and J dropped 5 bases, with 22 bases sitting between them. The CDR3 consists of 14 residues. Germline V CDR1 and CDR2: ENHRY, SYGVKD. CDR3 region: CASASYQAPNEQYF. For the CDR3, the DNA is TGTGCCTCGGCGAGCTACCAAGCGCCTAACGAGCAGTACTTC.

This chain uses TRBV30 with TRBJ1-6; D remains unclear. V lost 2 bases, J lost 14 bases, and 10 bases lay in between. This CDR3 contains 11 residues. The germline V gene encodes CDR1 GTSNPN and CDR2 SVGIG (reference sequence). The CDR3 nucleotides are TGTGCCTGGAGTCCCGGGGTGGCCCTCCACTTT. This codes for CAWSPGVALHF. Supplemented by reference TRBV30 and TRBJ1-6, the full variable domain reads SQTIHQWPATLVQPVGSPLSLECTVEGTSNPNLYWYRQAAGRGLQLLFYSVGIGQISSEVPQNLSASRPQDRQFILSSKKLLLSDSGFYLCAWSPGVALHFGNGTRLTVT.

The CDR3 is CAWSVPGGNTEAFF. The CDR3 DNA is TGTGCCTGGAGTGTCCCCGGTGGGAACACTGAAGCTTTCTTT. This sequence joins TRBV30 and TRBJ1-1; D remains unclear. Germline V gene sequence: CDR1 GTSNPN, CDR2 SVGIG (reference sequence). V lost 0 bases and J 1 base, leaving 9 bases between the germline ends. The CDR3 loop spans 14 amino acids.

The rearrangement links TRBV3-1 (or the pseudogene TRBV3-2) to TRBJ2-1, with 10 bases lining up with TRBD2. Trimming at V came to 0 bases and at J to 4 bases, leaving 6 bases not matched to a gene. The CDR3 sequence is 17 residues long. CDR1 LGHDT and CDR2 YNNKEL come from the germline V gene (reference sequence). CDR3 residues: CASSQENLAGVYNEQFF. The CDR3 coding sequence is TGTGCCAGCAGCCAAGAGAATCTAGCGGGAGTGTACAATGAGCAGTTCTTC.

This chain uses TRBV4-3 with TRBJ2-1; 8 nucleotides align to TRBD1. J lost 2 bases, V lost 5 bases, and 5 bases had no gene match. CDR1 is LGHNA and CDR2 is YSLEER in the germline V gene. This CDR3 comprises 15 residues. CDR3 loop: CASSFGQGTYNEQFF. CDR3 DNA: TGCGCCAGCAGCTTTGGACAGGGCACCTACAATGAGCAGTTCTTC.

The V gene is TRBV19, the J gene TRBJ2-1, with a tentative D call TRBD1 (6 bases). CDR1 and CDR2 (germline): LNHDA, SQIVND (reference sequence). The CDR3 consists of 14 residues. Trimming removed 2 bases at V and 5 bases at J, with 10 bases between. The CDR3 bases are TGTGCCAGTAGTATAACAGGGTTCCACAATGAGCAGTTCTTC. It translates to CASSITGFHNEQFF.